Here is one TCR beta chain with its context. Antigen specificity is unknown. This PCR relied on a set of 60 Vbeta primers and 13 Jbeta primers. Sequenced by immunoSEQ multiplex PCR; TCRdb stores in-frame clones only, minus some. The sample has 130,000 or so clones. This specimen belongs to a study of cytomegalovirus exposure and HLA in healthy donors. Study details: Among the approximately 400 donors who were genotyped, 81% fell in the genetic ancestry cluster that is associated with self-reported Caucasian donors.

Overall study findings and caveats: Despite most TCR sequences being rare, some public TCRs occurred in many donors. Several of the most significant clusters appeared linked to common viral pathogens, based on a later analysis.

Germline CDR1 reads LNHDA; CDR2 reads SQIVND (reference sequence). V shed 5 bases and J 2 bases; nucleotides not matched to a gene: 9. The CDR3 is made up of 15 amino acids. The source is a woman in her forties in good health and CMV-seropositive. V usage is TRBV19 and J usage is TRBJ2-7; the match to TRBD1 covers 7 bases. The sequenced sample consisted of PBMCs. CDR3 in DNA: TGTGCCAGTAGTGCCCGGGTAGGGGGCCCCTACGAGCAGTACTTC. Its translation is CASSARVGGPYEQYF.